This TCR beta chain was captured in a study of T cells in Graves' hyperthyroidism and ophthalmopathy. General study results and limits: In validation, the model predicted ophthalmopathy. These predictions came a median roughly six months before onset.

At least ten counts were recorded for this clonotype. The antigen is not known. It was considered stable Graves' hyperthyroidism when ophthalmopathy did not progress within 18 months. Fresh peripheral blood, approximately 10 ml, yielded the PBMCs. Amplification of TCR beta CDR3 regions used RNA as the template. Using the HTBI primer set, a first-round RT-PCR was run on the TCR CDR3. TCRdb reprocessed the multiplex PCR reads with MiXCR, giving one entry per CDR3 protein. Of fewer than 110,000 distinct CDR3 sequences listed, roughly 44% are singletons. Per the germline V gene, CDR1 is SGHVS and CDR2 is FNYEAQ. Trimming cost V 1 base and J 2 bases, with 15 bases left between them. The CDR3 totals 16 residues.

The gene calls are TRBV7-6 and TRBJ2-7; D gene ambiguous. The specimen was blood. The clonotype originates from a man aged 35-49 years with Graves' hyperthyroidism. CDR3 amino acids: CASSLEGNRGAYEQYF. CDR3 in DNA: TGTGCCAGCAGCTTAGAAGGGAATCGCGGAGCCTACGAGCAGTACTTC.